The 28 T cell receptor beta chains listed next were all sequenced from one sample in a study of Graves' ophthalmopathy and Graves' hyperthyroidism. RNA served as the template for amplifying TCR beta CDR3 regions. First-round RT-PCR employed HTBI primers, with a second-round multiplex PCR after it. From the multiplex PCR reads, TCRdb called clonotypes with MiXCR, one entry per CDR3 protein. The data hold around 660,000 distinct CDR3 sequences, with about two fifths observed a single time. Sequencing was carried out using peripheral blood. These receptors were obtained from an adult man with Graves' ophthalmopathy.

With regard to this clonotype: The conserved final phenylalanine or tryptophan is absent from the CDR3, which likely points to a read error. The rearrangement joins TRBV7-8 to TRBJ2-7; 9 nucleotides line up with TRBD1. CDR3 length equals 15 residues. Germline V gene sequence: CDR1 SGHVS, CDR2 FQNEAQ. Trimming cost V 5 bases and J 4 bases; bases outside gene matches: 9. CDR3 residues: CASSLPGQGRYEQYL. The CDR3 bases are TGTGCCAGCAGCCTTCCGGGACAGGGTAGATACGAGCAGTACCTC.

The chain uses TRBV7-2 and TRBJ2-1, with TRBD1 matching 7 bases. Germline V lookup: CDR1 SGHTA, CDR2 FQGNSA. J was trimmed by 0 bases and V by 4 bases; bases with no gene match: 6. The CDR3 extends over 16 amino acids. The CDR3 loop is CASSSTGKSSYNEQFF. CDR3 in DNA: TGTGCCAGCAGCTCGACAGGGAAGAGCTCCTACAATGAGCAGTTCTTC.

Worth noting for this clonotype: A junction boundary mismatches the germline segment, possibly from a read error. The chain uses TRBV10-3 and TRBJ2-3; D gene uncertain. Looked up from germline, CDR1 is ENHRY and CDR2 is SYGVKD. This CDR3 is 13 amino acids long. CDR3 residues: CASSVRVTDTQYF. The CDR3 coding sequence is TGTGCCAGCAGTGTTCGAGTCACAGATACGCAGTATTTT.

The CDR3 DNA is TGTGCCAGCAGTCCCAGCGTTTCTAGCACAGATACGCAGTATTTT. As protein: CASSPSVSSTDTQYF. The chain carries TRBV9 and TRBJ2-3; D unresolved. V was shortened by 5 bases and J by 0 bases, with 13 bases between the two germline ends. The germline V gene encodes CDR1 SGDLS and CDR2 YYNGEE. This CDR3 is built from 15 residues.

V usage is TRBV6-6 and J usage is TRBJ2-7, with D possibly TRBD1 on 6 matching bases. The CDR3 is 15 amino acids. In germline, CDR1 is MNHNY, CDR2 SVGAGI (reference sequence). Trimming shortened V by 2 bases and J by 3 bases, and 14 bases separated the two germline ends. CDR3 sequence (DNA): TGTGCCAGCAGTTACCTAACAGGGTCGAACTACGAGCAGTACTTC. Translation gives CASSYLTGSNYEQYF.

The CDR3 spells CASRDGTVANYGYTF. The CDR3 bases are TGTGCCAGCAGGGATGGGACGGTAGCTAACTATGGCTACACCTTC. This chain connects TRBV6-1 to TRBJ1-2; D possibly corresponds to TRBD1 (5 bases). The CDR3 loop spans 15 amino acids. In germline, CDR1 is MNHNS, CDR2 SASEGT. Trimming pared 6 bases from V and 0 bases from J, leaving 14 bases between.

The chain links TRBV7-2 to TRBJ2-1; 11 bases agree with TRBD2. With V trimmed by 1 base and J by 6 bases, 2 bases remained unmatched. This CDR3 is built from 15 residues. Germline CDR1 is SGHTA and CDR2 is FQGNSA. CDR3 region: CASSLGTSGPNEQFF. The CDR3, as DNA: TGTGCCAGCAGCTTAGGGACTAGCGGGCCCAATGAGCAGTTCTTC.

The table lists this clonotype with a few counts. The V and J genes are TRBV12-3 or TRBV12-4 and TRBJ1-3; D not certain. The CDR3 sequence is 13 residues long. Trimming stripped 8 bases from V and 0 bases from J, with 8 bases between. The CDR3 DNA reads as TGTGCCAGCGAGTATTCCTCTGGAAACACCATATATTTT. It translates to CASEYSSGNTIYF.

This clonotype was seen at least ten times. The chain joins TRBV12-3 or TRBV12-4 to TRBJ1-3; the match to TRBD1 covers 7 bases. The CDR3 loop spans 15 amino acids. J gave up 2 bases and V 8 bases, and 9 bases lay outside the gene matches. The DNA for the CDR3 is TGTGCCAGCGGGCCTCAGCAGGGGGCTGGAAACACCATATATTTT. Its protein product is CASGPQQGAGNTIYF.

The table lists this clonotype with a few counts. V is TRBV20-1 and J is TRBJ2-7, with 9 nucleotides matching TRBD1. Germline trimming cut 1 base from V and 5 bases from J; bases unmatched to any gene: 12. The CDR3 has 16 residues. Looked up from germline, CDR1 is DFQATT and CDR2 is SNEGSKA (reference sequence). This CDR3 is CSARGLRTGDFDEQYF. As DNA, the CDR3 is TGCAGTGCTAGAGGCCTCCGGACAGGGGATTTCGACGAGCAGTACTTC.

The J gene is TRBJ1-3, the V gene TRBV9; TRBD1 agrees at 7 bases. The CDR3 runs to 16 residues. Germline values: CDR1 SGDLS, CDR2 YYNGEE. The J segment lost 4 bases and the V segment lost 3 bases, leaving 10 bases of the junction unmatched. The CDR3 protein is CASSDSRGGPGNTIYF. DNA of the CDR3: TGTGCCAGCAGCGATTCCAGGGGGGGTCCCGGAAACACCATATATTTT.

V usage is TRBV10-3 and J usage is TRBJ1-2; a weak D match, TRBD1 (6 bases). Trimming stripped 3 bases from V and 2 bases from J, with 13 bases between. The germline V gene has CDR1 ENHRY and CDR2 SYGVKD. The CDR3 consists of 15 residues. The CDR3 sequence: CAISDFGGDNYGYTF. The CDR3 coding sequence is TGTGCCATCAGTGACTTCGGGGGCGACAACTATGGCTACACCTTC.

A note on this clonotype: Possible read error: a much larger clone is one base away. The V gene is TRBV7-9, the J gene TRBJ1-1; a weak D match, TRBD1 (5 bases). V was cut by 5 bases and J by 3 bases, with 13 bases left in between. The CDR3 has 14 amino acids. Germline V gives CDR1 SEHNR, CDR2 FQNEAQ (reference sequence). CDR3 loop: CASSPVIGDTEAFF. CDR3 DNA: TGTGCCAGCAGCCCCGTGATAGGGGACACTGAAGCTTTCTTT.

This clonotype was recorded at least ten times. This chain uses TRBV2 with TRBJ2-2, with D uncertain. The CDR3 has 13 amino acids. Germline CDR1 is SNHLY and CDR2 is FYNNEI. The V end lost 5 bases, the J end lost 3 bases, and 7 bases lay between the germline ends. The DNA for the CDR3 is TGTGCCAGCAGTTGGGCGTACACCGGGGAGCTGTTTTTT. Its protein product is CASSWAYTGELFF. The entire variable domain, with the rest obtained from reference TRBV2 and TRBJ2-2, is as follows: EPEVTQTPSHQVTQMGQEVILRCVPISNHLYFYWYRQILGQKVEFLVSFYNNEISEKSEIFDDQFSVERPDGSNFTLKIRSTKLEDSAMYFCASSWAYTGELFFGEGSRLTVL.

The chain has TRBV7-2 and TRBJ1-2; D is unclear. CDR3 length equals 16 residues. The ends were cut back, 5 bases at V and 5 bases at J, with 21 bases in the middle. CDR1 is SGHTA, CDR2 FQGNSA, per germline. CDR3 nucleotide sequence: TGTGCCAGCAGCCTAGGACCGGCGGACCTTAGGTATGGCTACACCTTC. Translation gives CASSLGPADLRYGYTF. The full variable domain, rest sourced from reference TRBV7-2 and TRBJ1-2, is GAGVSQSPSNKVTEKGKDVELRCDPISGHTALYWYRQSLGQGLEFLIYFQGNSAPDKSGLPSDRFSAERTGGSVSTLTIQRTQQEDSAVYLCASSLGPADLRYGYTFGSGTRLTVV.

In this sample, this clonotype turned up a few times. The chain joins TRBV7-8 to TRBJ1-4; 7 bases line up with TRBD1. From germline, CDR1 is SGHVS and CDR2 FQNEAQ. With 5 bases clipped from V and 7 bases from J, the junction kept 10 bases outside the gene matches. This CDR3 has 15 amino acids. As DNA, the CDR3 is TGTGCCAGCAGCCAAGCCAGGGGGACTGGTGAAAAACTGTTTTTT. Its translation is CASSQARGTGEKLFF. Drawing the rest from reference TRBV7-8 and TRBJ1-4, the complete variable domain is GAGVSQSPRYKVAKRGQDVALRCDPISGHVSLFWYQQALGQGPEFLTYFQNEAQLDKSGLPSDRFFAERPEGSVSTLKIQRTQQEDSAVYLCASSQARGTGEKLFFGSGTQLSVL.

Many counts were recorded for this clonotype. The chain couples TRBV5-1 to TRBJ1-1; D remains unclear. CDR1 is SGHRS, CDR2 YFSETQ, per germline. V was clipped by 0 bases and J by 1 base, with 7 bases between them. CDR3 length: 14 amino acids. The CDR3 spells CASSLEVQNTEAFF. The CDR3 nucleotides are TGCGCCAGCAGCTTGGAGGTGCAGAACACTGAAGCTTTCTTT.

This clonotype was counted ten times or more. This chain connects TRBV15 to TRBJ1-5; 10 positions match TRBD1. Germline loops: CDR1 LNHNV, CDR2 YYDKDF (reference sequence). With V trimmed by 4 bases and J by 4 bases, 7 bases remained unmatched. The CDR3 totals 16 residues. The CDR3, as DNA: TGTGCCACCAGCATAACCGGGACAGGGGAAAATCAGCCCCAGCATTTT. Encoded protein: CATSITGTGENQPQHF.

This clonotype was counted many times. V gene TRBV7-9 combines with J gene TRBJ2-5; TRBD2 matches at 11 bases. The CDR3 sequence is 18 residues long. Per the germline V gene, CDR1 is SEHNR and CDR2 is FQNEAQ (reference sequence). With V trimmed by 5 bases and J by 4 bases, 15 bases remained unmatched. For the CDR3, the DNA is TGTGCCAGCAGCACAGGGGATTTGACTAGCGGGACATCAGAGACCCAGTACTTC. Its translation is CASSTGDLTSGTSETQYF.

To note about this clonotype: Mismatch with germline at one junction end may stem from a read error. This chain links TRBV25-1 with TRBJ2-2, with unresolved D. CDR1 MGHDK and CDR2 SYGVNS come from the germline V gene. The CDR3 runs to 16 residues. The CDR3: CAGSDRTALNTGELFF. The CDR3 nucleotides are TGTGCCGGCAGTGACCGTACAGCCCTGAACACCGGGGAGCTGTTTTTT.

V and J are TRBV7-9 and TRBJ2-3; 11 nucleotides agree with TRBD2. Trimming cost V 3 bases and J 4 bases; bases outside gene matches: 3. CDR3 length: 15 amino acids. Per the germline V gene, CDR1 is SEHNR and CDR2 is FQNEAQ (reference sequence). This chain's CDR3 is CASSFLAGGSDTQYF. The CDR3 bases are TGTGCCAGCAGCTTCCTAGCGGGAGGATCAGATACGCAGTATTTT.

The rearrangement links TRBV29-1 to TRBJ1-6; TRBD1 matches 9 bases. CDR1 and CDR2 from the germline V gene are SQVTM and ANQGSEA. Trimming cost V 8 bases and J 0 bases; bases outside gene matches: 5. The length of the CDR3 is 15 residues. CDR3 DNA sequence: TGCAGCTTTGGGACAGGGAGCTCCTATAATTCACCCCTCCACTTT. This sequence encodes CSFGTGSSYNSPLHF.

This clonotype was observed many times. The rearrangement links TRBV2 to TRBJ2-7; 9 bases are shared with TRBD1. The CDR3 is 15 amino acids. The germline CDR1 and CDR2 sequences are SNHLY and FYNNEI. After removal of 6 bases from V and 4 bases from J, the junction contained 10 bases not matched to a gene. The DNA of the CDR3 is TGTGCCAGCAGGGACCGGGACAGGGTTCCATACGAGCAGTACTTC. Translated: CASRDRDRVPYEQYF.

This clonotype was seen just once. A much larger clone is a single base away; this may be a read error. The chain recombines TRBV7-2 with TRBJ2-2; 10 bases are shared with TRBD1. The CDR3 covers 14 residues. CDR1 is SGHTA and CDR2 is FQGNSA in the germline V gene. CDR3: CASKMDRGTGELLF. CDR3 bases: TGTGCCAGCAAAATGGACAGGGGGACCGGGGAGCTGCTTTTT.

The V and J genes are TRBV2 and TRBJ2-5; 13 positions agree with TRBD2. CDR1 and CDR2 (germline): SNHLY, FYNNEI. The CDR3 totals 14 residues. V lost 8 bases to trimming and J lost 5 bases; unmatched junction nucleotides: 5. CDR3 residues: CASYGTSGIETQYF. The CDR3 region has the DNA TGTGCCAGCTATGGGACTAGCGGGATTGAGACCCAGTACTTC.

Points on this clonotype: Possible read error: a much larger clone is one base away. The chain joins TRBV15 to TRBJ2-2; D is undetermined. Germline V gene lookup returns CDR1 LNHNV and CDR2 YYDKDF (reference sequence). The CDR3 has 13 residues. Trimming removed 5 bases from V and 7 bases from J, with 11 bases in between. The CDR3 reads CATSQERSGELFF. CDR3 nucleotide sequence: TGTGCCACCAGCCAAGAACGTAGCGGGGAGCTGTTTTTT.

This clonotype was counted at least ten times. This sequence joins TRBV19 and TRBJ2-7; the D gene is possibly TRBD2 (6 bases). Trimming pared 5 bases from V and 3 bases from J, leaving 14 bases between. Per the germline V gene, CDR1 is LNHDA and CDR2 is SQIVND (reference sequence). This CDR3 has 14 amino acids. CDR3 sequence (DNA): TGTGCCAGTAGTCAACGGGGGTATTTCTACGAGCAGTACTTC. This gives the protein CASSQRGYFYEQYF.

This clonotype was found a few times. The rearrangement uses TRBV9 and TRBJ2-5, with 7 bases identical to TRBD2. With V trimmed by 0 bases and J by 5 bases, 4 bases remained unmatched. The CDR3 runs 14 residues. Germline-derived CDR1 and CDR2 are SGDLS and YYNGEE. The chain's CDR3 is CASSVGGGKETQYF. As DNA, the CDR3 is TGTGCCAGCAGCGTAGGGGGAGGGAAGGAGACCCAGTACTTC.